This section outlines one TCR beta chain sequence together with its context. Its cognate antigen has yet to be identified. No clone much larger than this one lies a single base away; base qualities are absent. This record comes from a study of CD8 T cells in ankylosing spondylitis (dated by TCRdb to 2015 to 2018). About the study as a whole: The study set out to find disease-linked TCR variants by profiling T cell receptor beta repertoires in ankylosing spondylitis patients and healthy donors. The whole study cohort included over a hundred healthy donors and 20 to 25 ankylosing spondylitis patients. Peripheral blood samples were taken, and synovial fluid was additionally collected from ankylosing spondylitis patients.

TCRdb names Illumina HiSeq 2500 as the instrument used. TCR beta libraries were prepared by quantitative 5'-RACE with molecular barcodes. The authors processed their data as follows. Disease-linked TCR variants were identified with a new computational method built on a probabilistic model of VDJ rearrangement. TCRdb trimmed public reads at Q25 via fastp, called clones via MiXCR and kept in-frame beta chains. Records with the same CDR3 protein are collapsed into one entry carrying the most frequent genes and DNA. These V and J calls derive from TCRdb rather than the authors' analysis. This sample lists about 500,000 distinct CDR3 sequences; about an eighth were detected once. Nearly 7% of the sample is held by the ten biggest clonotypes. The CDR3 measures 15 amino acids from cysteine to valine. The entry retains the CDR3 DNA only, 45 bases that are in frame from base 1. The germline V gene supplies CDR1 KGHSH and CDR2 LQKENI. V lost 4 bases and J lost 3 bases, and the count of bases not matched to a germline gene is 4.

Beyond this particular receptor, the publication reports: Some motif variants were previously reported in synovial fluid and blood of reactive arthritis patients, suggesting common disease-initiation mechanisms. A TCR beta motif of about 8 highly homologous amino acid variants appeared characteristic of blood from ankylosing spondylitis patients. The disease-linked clones were reported as significantly enriched in matched synovial fluid samples from ankylosing spondylitis patients. The disease-linked clones had a CD8+ phenotype and were found at relatively low frequencies in peripheral blood.

The rearrangement joined TRBV18 to TRBJ2-7; 12 central bases correspond to TRBD2. The material sequenced was blood, either unsorted or a sorted T cell fraction (not recorded which). This receptor was identified in a male donor with ankylosing spondylitis. The CDR3 amino acid sequence is: CASSLGLAGIYEQYV. The DNA is as follows: TGTGCCAGCTCACTTGGACTAGCGGGGATCTACGAGCAGTACGTC.